This TCR beta chain was found in a study of monozygotic twins with inflammatory bowel disease. This CDR3 has 14 residues. The germline gives CDR1 LGHNA, CDR2 YNFKEQ. Comments on this clonotype: Its antigen is not identified.

Findings of the study overall: There was no support for any single strong signal or clonotype associated with IBD.

TCRdb re-called the 5' RACE reads; every CDR3 protein appears as one record, without DNA. Here the sample table reports roughly 150,000 distinct CDR3 sequences. The sequence was collected from a human donor with ulcerative colitis or Crohn's disease, or a healthy co-twin of an affected twin (not recorded which). The chain recombines TRBV4-2 with TRBJ1-4; TCRdb's D gene call, TRBD1, goes unchecked for lack of DNA. Sample: blood. CDR3 region: CASSQDRGSEKLFF.